This T cell receptor (beta chain) comes out of a study of control samples from healthy donors and cancer patients. V shed 4 bases and J 5 bases; nucleotides not matched to a gene: 11. This CDR3 spans 15 amino acids. Germline CDR1 reads LGHDT; CDR2 reads YNNKEL (reference sequence). The repertoire was sequenced with immunoSEQ multiplex PCR; TCRdb's copy has only in-frame clones and lacks some. Of roughly 12,000 clones in the sample, around 94% were seen once. The TCR originated in a man in his 70s with head and neck cancer. This chain connects TRBV3-1 (or the pseudogene TRBV3-2) to TRBJ2-7, with TRBD2 identical over 7 bases. Input material: PBMCs. The CDR3 reads CASSLPGGGADEQYF. Written as DNA, the CDR3 is TGTGCCAGCAGCCTACCCGGGGGAGGGGCAGACGAGCAGTACTTC.